Below, 10 T cell receptor beta chains from the same sample are listed, as sequenced in a study of T cell changes during pregnancy in multiple sclerosis (dated 2019 in TCRdb). Receptors were amplified or captured by the immunoSEQ multiplex PCR assay. The table was pulled from immuneACCESS by TCRdb, which kept in-frame rearrangements only. Such tables lose some clones; where checked, under half of the loss comes from unresolved V genes, and the rest has no known cause. The sample records roughly 40,000 clones, 75% to 95% of which are singletons. The ten largest account for 0.35% to 0.45% of the sample. This sample comprised CD4+ T cells from peripheral blood mononuclear cells, obtained in the third trimester of pregnancy. The receptors originated from a female donor with multiple sclerosis, enrolled in a pregnancy study.

The chain links TRBV9 to TRBJ2-1, with D possibly TRBD1 on 6 matching bases. The germline V gene encodes CDR1 SGDLS and CDR2 YYNGEE. The CDR3 sequence is 16 residues long. V was cut by 4 bases and J by 6 bases, with 20 bases left in between. The CDR3 DNA reads TGTGCCAGCAGCCCCCGGGGAAGGGGGTCTATCAATGAGCAGTTCTTC. Amino acid sequence: CASSPRGRGSINEQFF.

The V call is TRBV11-2, the J call TRBJ1-2, with 10 bases fitting TRBD1. The V and J ends lost 6 bases and 2 bases, in that order; junction bases with no gene match: 3. The CDR3 consists of 14 residues. Germline-derived CDR1 and CDR2 are SGHAT and FQNNGV. In DNA, the CDR3 is TGTGCCAGCAGACCGGGACAGGGGAACTATGGCTACACCTTC. It translates to CASRPGQGNYGYTF. Combining the CDR3 with reference TRBV11-2 and TRBJ1-2 gives the whole variable domain EAGVAQSPRYKIIEKRQSVAFWCNPISGHATLYWYQQILGQGPKLLIQFQNNGVVDDSQLPKDRFSAERLKGVDSTLKIQPAKLEDSAVYLCASRPGQGNYGYTFGSGTRLTVV.

The chain joins TRBV11-2 to TRBJ2-5; tentatively, D is TRBD2 (5 bases). The germline CDR1 and CDR2 sequences are SGHAT and FQNNGV. The CDR3 is made up of 13 amino acids. V lost 8 bases and J 0 bases, leaving 10 bases between the germline ends. The CDR3 DNA reads as TGTGCCAGCGCAACCGGGAACCAAGAGACCCAGTACTTC. It yields the protein CASATGNQETQYF.

The genes are TRBV9 and TRBJ1-3; perhaps TRBD1 as D (6 bases). Trimming removed 3 bases at V and 0 bases at J, with 10 bases between. Germline loops: CDR1 SGDLS, CDR2 YYNGEE. The CDR3 sequence is 15 residues long. CDR3 bases: TGTGCCAGCAGCGGAGGACAGTACTCTGGAAACACCATATATTTT. Its protein product is CASSGGQYSGNTIYF.

The chain is built from TRBV4-1 and TRBJ1-5, with a weak D call TRBD1 (5 bases). Trimming removed 5 bases from V and 4 bases from J, with 15 bases in between. CDR1 and CDR2 from the germline V gene are MGHRA and YSYEKL. CDR3 length: 15 amino acids. The DNA for the CDR3 is TGCGCCAGCAGCTTAGCGGGGGGACTTAATCAGCCCCAGCATTTT. This translates into CASSLAGGLNQPQHF.

The chain couples TRBV7-2 to TRBJ1-2; D gene unclear. Germline values: CDR1 SGHTA, CDR2 FQGNSA. V was cut by 1 base and J by 5 bases, with 14 bases left in between. The length of the CDR3 is 15 residues. CDR3: CASSLGRTSYYGYTF. The CDR3 DNA reads as TGTGCCAGCAGCTTAGGCCGCACCTCCTATTATGGCTACACCTTC.

CDR3 in amino acids: CASSYRDRGDGAFF. CDR3 bases: TGTGCCAGCAGTTACAGGGACAGGGGGGACGGCGCTTTCTTT. The rearrangement uses TRBV6-5 and TRBJ1-1; 11 nucleotides agree with TRBD1. Germline V gene lookup returns CDR1 MNHEY and CDR2 SVGAGI. This CDR3 is 14 amino acids long. V shed 2 bases, J shed 11 bases, and the junction held 7 bases outside the gene matches.

This chain joins TRBV28 and TRBJ2-7; D gene unclear. In germline, CDR1 is MDHEN, CDR2 SYDVKM. This CDR3 comprises 15 residues. Trimming took 1 base from V and 3 from J, leaving 13 bases between them. CDR3 protein: CASSLLQKTRYEQYF. DNA for the CDR3: TGTGCCAGCAGTTTATTACAGAAAACTCGCTACGAGCAGTACTTC. The full variable domain, with the rest looked up from reference TRBV28 and TRBJ2-7, is DVKVTQSSRYLVKRTGEKVFLECVQDMDHENMFWYRQDPGLGLRLIYFSYDVKMKEKGDIPEGYSVSREKKERFSLILESASTNQTSMYLCASSLLQKTRYEQYFGPGTRLTVT.

The V call is TRBV29-1, the J call TRBJ2-1, with D perhaps TRBD1 (5 bases). CDR1 is SQVTM, CDR2 ANQGSEA, per germline. The germline V and J ends were trimmed by 6 bases and 3 bases, with 15 bases remaining between them. The CDR3 contains 14 residues. CDR3 sequence reads: CSVDSSGVYNEQFF. CDR3 DNA sequence: TGCAGCGTAGACAGCAGTGGTGTCTACAATGAGCAGTTCTTC.

This sequence joins TRBV6-1 and TRBJ1-5; 7 nucleotides line up with TRBD1. Looked up from germline, CDR1 is MNHNS and CDR2 is SASEGT. CDR3 size: 13 residues. Trimming cost V 1 base and J 6 bases; bases outside gene matches: 0. CDR3: CASSEDRGQPQHF. CDR3 DNA sequence: TGTGCCAGCAGTGAAGACAGGGGTCAGCCCCAGCATTTT.